The 12 T cell receptor beta chains below all came from one sample that was sequenced in a study of blood T cells in healthy people across ages. The use of a sample-barcoded 5' primer and a J-beta primer mix characterized a second PCR of roughly 7 to 11 cycles. TCRdb independently ran MiXCR on the 5' RACE reads; one entry per CDR3 protein. The top ten clones hold more than 8.5% of a sample with 800,000 to 950,000 distinct CDR3 sequences, 25% to 30% of them seen once. A further study also used this sample, focusing on T cells of mothers and their children.

Sequenced material: blood. Receptors were obtained from a woman aged 40 to 50 in good health.

This chain connects TRBV28 to TRBJ2-1; a weak D match, TRBD1 (5 bases). CDR1 is MDHEN, CDR2 SYDVKM, per germline. The CDR3 is 14 amino acids. The V gene lost 3 bases and the J gene lost 8 bases, with 14 bases spanning the gap. In DNA form, the CDR3 reads TGTGCCAGCAGTTTCGGTAGGGGCTCGGATGAGCAGTTCTTC. Translating gives CASSFGRGSDEQFF. The whole variable domain, remainder taken from reference TRBV28 and TRBJ2-1, is DVKVTQSSRYLVKRTGEKVFLECVQDMDHENMFWYRQDPGLGLRLIYFSYDVKMKEKGDIPEGYSVSREKKERFSLILESASTNQTSMYLCASSFGRGSDEQFFGPGTRLTVL.

The DNA for the CDR3 is TGTGCCAGCAGACCCCCTGGACAGTACTATGGCTACACCTTC. Protein: CASRPPGQYYGYTF. The chain combines TRBV6-5 with TRBJ1-2; D might be TRBD1 (6 bases). Germline CDR1 and CDR2: MNHEY and SVGAGI. V gave up 6 bases and J gave up 3 bases, with 14 bases separating them. There are 14 residues in the CDR3.

The table lists this clonotype with a few counts. The V and J genes are TRBV20-1 and TRBJ1-6, with D hard to call. V shed 5 bases and J shed 7 bases, with 15 bases lying between them. Per germline, CDR1 DFQATT and CDR2 SNEGSKA (reference sequence). There are 14 residues in the CDR3. As DNA, the CDR3 is TGCAGTGCTGTGGAGGGTGCGCAGAATTCACCCCTCCACTTT. Residues: CSAVEGAQNSPLHF.

The chain links TRBV29-1 to TRBJ2-7, with 8 bases fitting TRBD2. Germline V gives CDR1 SQVTM, CDR2 ANQGSEA. This CDR3 comprises 14 residues. The V and J ends lost 4 bases and 1 base, in that order; junction bases with no gene match: 6. CDR3 coding DNA: TGCAGCGTTGCACGGGAGGGCAGTTCCTACGAGCAGTACTTC. It translates to CSVAREGSSYEQYF.

In its sample, this clonotype was seen many times. This chain links TRBV7-2 with TRBJ2-1; 16 bases fit TRBD2. Unmatched junction bases numbered 4, after V lost 5 bases and J lost 9 bases. This CDR3 contains 15 residues. In germline, CDR1 is SGHTA, CDR2 FQGNSA. The CDR3 nucleotides are TGTGCCAGCAGCCCGGGACTAGCGGGGGGGCTTGAGCAGTTCTTC. Translation: CASSPGLAGGLEQFF.

This clonotype occurred a few times. The chain is built from TRBV7-6 and TRBJ1-3, with D possibly TRBD1 on 6 matching bases. Trimming left V 4 bases short and J 0 bases short, with 10 bases between. The CDR3 spans 15 residues. Germline CDR1 and CDR2: SGHVS and FNYEAQ. The CDR3 DNA is TGTGCCAGCAGCTCCCGGGACAACTCTGGAAACACCATATATTTT. It translates to CASSSRDNSGNTIYF.

This clonotype has at least ten counts. Compared with germline, one end of the junction differs, possibly owing to a read error. The J gene is TRBJ2-7, the V gene TRBV7-7, with TRBD1 as a possible D gene (6 bases). Germline CDR1 and CDR2: SSHAT and FNYEAQ (reference sequence). The CDR3 length is 14 residues. CDR3 in amino acids: CASSLGAGAGEQYF. The CDR3 coding sequence is TGTGCTAGCAGCTTAGGGGCAGGGGCCGGTGAGCAGTACTTC.

This clonotype was seen a handful of times. CDR3 DNA sequence: TGTGCCAGCAGCCAAGTTCTAAGGACATCCTACAATGAGCAGTTCTTC. The encoded protein is CASSQVLRTSYNEQFF. The chain combines TRBV14 with TRBJ2-1; possibly TRBD1 for D (5 bases). CDR1 and CDR2 (germline): SGHDN, FVKESK. The CDR3 is 16 amino acids. Trimming removed 1 base from V and 1 base from J, with 11 bases in between.

This clonotype has more than one count but fewer than ten. V is TRBV7-9 and J is TRBJ2-3, with D tentatively TRBD2 (6 bases). Trimming removed 4 bases at V and 5 bases at J, with 16 bases between. CDR3 length: 15 amino acids. Germline V gene data show CDR1 as SEHNR and CDR2 as FQNEAQ (reference sequence). The CDR3 reads CASSSNPGVRDTQYF. For the CDR3, the DNA is TGTGCCAGCAGCTCGAACCCGGGGGTTCGAGATACGCAGTATTTT. Full variable domain (remainder filled in from reference TRBV7-9 and TRBJ2-3): DTGVSQNPRHKITKRGQNVTFRCDPISEHNRLYWYRQTLGQGPEFLTYFQNEAQLEKSRLLSDRFSAERPKGSFSTLEIQRTEQGDSAMYLCASSSNPGVRDTQYFGPGTRLTVL.

This clonotype was found a few times. The rearrangement joins TRBV12-3 or TRBV12-4 to TRBJ2-5, with a weak D call TRBD2 (7 bases). The germline V and J ends were trimmed by 11 bases and 2 bases, with 18 bases remaining between them. The CDR3 has 14 residues. The CDR3 reads CAHLRGGGQETQYF. The CDR3 bases are TGTGCCCACTTGAGGGGGGGGGGTCAAGAGACCCAGTACTTC.

A few counts support this clonotype. At one of its ends the junction is not consistent with the germline gene, which may arise from a read error. The rearrangement links TRBV27 to TRBJ2-1; the match to TRBD1 covers 10 bases. In germline, CDR1 is MNHEY, CDR2 SMNVEV (reference sequence). The length of the CDR3 is 16 residues. CDR3 sequence (DNA): TGTGCCAGCAGTTCAATCCGGGACAGGGGTTTCAATGGGCAGTTCTTC. Residues: CASSSIRDRGFNGQFF.

This clonotype was counted many times. The chain employs TRBV15 and TRBJ2-7; D is undetermined. CDR1 and CDR2 from the germline V gene are LNHNV and YYDKDF (reference sequence). The V gene lost 1 base and the J gene lost 4 bases, with 8 bases spanning the gap. This CDR3 region has 13 residues. The CDR3 is CATSRGMDYEQYF. The CDR3 DNA reads TGTGCCACCAGCAGAGGGATGGATTACGAGCAGTACTTC.